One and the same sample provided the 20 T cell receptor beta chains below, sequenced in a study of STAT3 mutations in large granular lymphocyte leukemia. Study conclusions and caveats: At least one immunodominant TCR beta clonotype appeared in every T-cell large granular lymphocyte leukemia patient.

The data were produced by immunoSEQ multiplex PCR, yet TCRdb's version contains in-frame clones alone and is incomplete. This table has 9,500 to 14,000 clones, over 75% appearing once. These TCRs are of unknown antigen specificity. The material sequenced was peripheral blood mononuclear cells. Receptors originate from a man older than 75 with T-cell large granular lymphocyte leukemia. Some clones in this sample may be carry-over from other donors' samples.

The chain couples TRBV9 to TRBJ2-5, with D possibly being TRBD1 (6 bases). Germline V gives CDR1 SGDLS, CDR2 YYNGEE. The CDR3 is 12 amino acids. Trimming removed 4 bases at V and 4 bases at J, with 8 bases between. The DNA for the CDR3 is TGTGCCAGCAGCCAAGGGGGAGAGACCCAGTACTTC. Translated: CASSQGGETQYF.

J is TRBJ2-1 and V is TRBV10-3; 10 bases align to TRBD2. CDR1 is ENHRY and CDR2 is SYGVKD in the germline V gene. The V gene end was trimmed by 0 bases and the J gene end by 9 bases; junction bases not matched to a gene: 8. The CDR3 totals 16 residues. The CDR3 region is CAISESTAGGQGEQFF. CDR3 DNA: TGTGCCATCAGTGAGTCGACAGCGGGGGGGCAGGGTGAGCAGTTCTTC.

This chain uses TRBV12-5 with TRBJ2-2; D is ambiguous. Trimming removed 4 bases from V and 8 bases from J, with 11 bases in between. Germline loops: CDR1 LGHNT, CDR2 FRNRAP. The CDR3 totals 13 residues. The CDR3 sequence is CASGSPFLGELFF. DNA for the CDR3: TGTGCTAGTGGTTCCCCTTTCTTGGGGGAGCTGTTTTTT.

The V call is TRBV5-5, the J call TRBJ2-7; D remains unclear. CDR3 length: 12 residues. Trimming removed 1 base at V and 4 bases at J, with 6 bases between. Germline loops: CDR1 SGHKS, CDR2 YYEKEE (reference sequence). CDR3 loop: CASSLLRYEQYF. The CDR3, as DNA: TGTGCCAGCAGCTTGTTAAGGTACGAGCAGTACTTC. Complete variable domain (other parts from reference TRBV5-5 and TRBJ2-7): DAGVTQSPTHLIKTRGQQVTLRCSPISGHKSVSWYQQVLGQGPQFIFQYYEKEERGRGNFPDRFSARQFPNYSSELNVNALLLGDSALYLCASSLLRYEQYFGPGTRLTVT.

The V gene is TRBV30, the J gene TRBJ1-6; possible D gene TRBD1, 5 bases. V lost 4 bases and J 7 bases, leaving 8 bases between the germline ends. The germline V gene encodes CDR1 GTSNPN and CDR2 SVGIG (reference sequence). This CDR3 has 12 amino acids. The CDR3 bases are TGTGCCTGGACCAGACAGAATTCACCCCTCCACTTT. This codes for CAWTRQNSPLHF.

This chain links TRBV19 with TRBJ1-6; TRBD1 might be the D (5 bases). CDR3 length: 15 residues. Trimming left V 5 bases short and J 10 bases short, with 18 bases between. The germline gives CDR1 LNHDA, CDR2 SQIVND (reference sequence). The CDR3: CASSLVRQGGSPLHF. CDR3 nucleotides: TGTGCCAGTAGTTTAGTCCGGCAGGGCGGGTCACCCCTCCACTTT.

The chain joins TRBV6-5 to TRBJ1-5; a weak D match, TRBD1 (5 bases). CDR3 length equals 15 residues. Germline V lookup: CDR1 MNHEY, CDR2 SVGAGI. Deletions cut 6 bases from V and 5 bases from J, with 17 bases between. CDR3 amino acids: CASRRRGKGDQPQHF. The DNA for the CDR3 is TGTGCCAGCAGGCGCCGGGGCAAAGGGGATCAGCCCCAGCATTTT.

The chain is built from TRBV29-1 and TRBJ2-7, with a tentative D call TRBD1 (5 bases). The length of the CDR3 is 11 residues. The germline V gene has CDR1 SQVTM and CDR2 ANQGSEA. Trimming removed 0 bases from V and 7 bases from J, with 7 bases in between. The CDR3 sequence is CSVEDRVEQYF. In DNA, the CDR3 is TGCAGCGTTGAAGACAGGGTTGAGCAGTACTTC.

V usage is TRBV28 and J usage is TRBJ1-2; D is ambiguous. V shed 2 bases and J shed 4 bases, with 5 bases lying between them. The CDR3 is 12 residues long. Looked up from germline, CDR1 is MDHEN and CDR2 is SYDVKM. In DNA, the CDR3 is TGTGCCAGCAGTTTAGGCGGCTATGGCTACACCTTC. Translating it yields CASSLGGYGYTF.

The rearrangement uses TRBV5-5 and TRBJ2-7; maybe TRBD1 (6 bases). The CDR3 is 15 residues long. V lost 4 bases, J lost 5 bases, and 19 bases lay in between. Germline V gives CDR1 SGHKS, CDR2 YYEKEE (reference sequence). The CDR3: CASSKELQNRDEQYF. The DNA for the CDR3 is TGTGCCAGCAGCAAGGAGCTGCAAAACAGGGACGAGCAGTACTTC.

The CDR3 loop reads CASGLSTFGAGGYTF. DNA for the CDR3: TGTGCTAGTGGTTTGTCTACATTCGGGGCAGGTGGCTACACCTTC. This chain uses TRBV12-5 with TRBJ1-2; possible D gene TRBD1, 5 bases. This CDR3 is built from 15 residues. The V end lost 2 bases, the J end lost 7 bases, and 17 bases lay between the germline ends. Germline V gene sequence: CDR1 LGHNT, CDR2 FRNRAP.

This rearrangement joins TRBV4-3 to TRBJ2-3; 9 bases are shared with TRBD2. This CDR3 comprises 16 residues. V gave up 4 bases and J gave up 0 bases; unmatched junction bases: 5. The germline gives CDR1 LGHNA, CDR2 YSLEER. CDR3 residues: CASSRDSGGSTDTQYF. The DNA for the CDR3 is TGCGCCAGCAGCCGTGATAGCGGGGGTAGCACAGATACGCAGTATTTT.

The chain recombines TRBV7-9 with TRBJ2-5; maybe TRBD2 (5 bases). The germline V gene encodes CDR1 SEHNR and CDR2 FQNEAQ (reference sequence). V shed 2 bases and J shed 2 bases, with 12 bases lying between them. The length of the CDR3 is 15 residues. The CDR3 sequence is CASSLIGLIQETQYF. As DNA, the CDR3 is TGTGCCAGCAGCTTAATCGGACTGATACAAGAGACCCAGTACTTC.

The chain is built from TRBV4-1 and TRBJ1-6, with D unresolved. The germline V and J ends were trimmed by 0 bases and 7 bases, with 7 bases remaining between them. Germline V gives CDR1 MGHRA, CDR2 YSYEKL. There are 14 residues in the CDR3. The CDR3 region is CASSQDLKNSPLHF. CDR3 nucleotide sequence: TGCGCCAGCAGCCAAGATCTTAAGAATTCACCCCTCCACTTT.

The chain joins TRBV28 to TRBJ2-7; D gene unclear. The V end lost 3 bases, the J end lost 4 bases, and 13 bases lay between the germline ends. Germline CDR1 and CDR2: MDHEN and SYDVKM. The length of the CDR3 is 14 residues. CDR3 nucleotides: TGTGCCAGCAGTTTCTCCGACCGGCTATACGAGCAGTACTTC. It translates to CASSFSDRLYEQYF.

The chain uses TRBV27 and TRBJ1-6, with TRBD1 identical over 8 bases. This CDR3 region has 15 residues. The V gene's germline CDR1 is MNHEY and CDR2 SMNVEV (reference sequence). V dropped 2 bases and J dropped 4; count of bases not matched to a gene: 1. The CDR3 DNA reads TGTGCCAGCAGTTTAAGACAGGGGTATAATTCACCCCTCCACTTT. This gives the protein CASSLRQGYNSPLHF.

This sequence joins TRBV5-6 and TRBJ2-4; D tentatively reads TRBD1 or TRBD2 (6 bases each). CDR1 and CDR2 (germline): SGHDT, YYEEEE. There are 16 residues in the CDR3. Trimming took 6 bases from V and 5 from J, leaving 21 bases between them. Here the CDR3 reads CASTEQGRGAQNIQYF. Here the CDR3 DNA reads TGTGCCAGCACCGAACAGGGTAGGGGGGCCCAAAACATTCAGTACTTC.

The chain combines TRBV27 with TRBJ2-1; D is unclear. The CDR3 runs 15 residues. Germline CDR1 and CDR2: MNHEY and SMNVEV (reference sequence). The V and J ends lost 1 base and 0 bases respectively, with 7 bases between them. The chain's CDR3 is CASSLFTSSYNEQFF. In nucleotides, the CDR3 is TGTGCCAGCAGTTTATTCACGAGCTCCTACAATGAGCAGTTCTTC.

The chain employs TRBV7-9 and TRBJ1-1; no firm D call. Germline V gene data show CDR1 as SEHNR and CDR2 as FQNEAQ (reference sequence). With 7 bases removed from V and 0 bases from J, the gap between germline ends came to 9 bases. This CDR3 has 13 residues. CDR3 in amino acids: CASMVPVNTEAFF. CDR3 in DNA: TGTGCCAGCATGGTCCCCGTGAACACTGAAGCTTTCTTT.

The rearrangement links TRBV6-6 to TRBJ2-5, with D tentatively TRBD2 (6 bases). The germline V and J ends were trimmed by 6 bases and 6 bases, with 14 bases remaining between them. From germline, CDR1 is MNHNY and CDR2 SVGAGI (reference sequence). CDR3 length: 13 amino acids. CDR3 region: CASSREEVQTQYF. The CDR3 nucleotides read TGTGCCAGCAGCAGGGAGGAGGTCCAGACCCAGTACTTC.